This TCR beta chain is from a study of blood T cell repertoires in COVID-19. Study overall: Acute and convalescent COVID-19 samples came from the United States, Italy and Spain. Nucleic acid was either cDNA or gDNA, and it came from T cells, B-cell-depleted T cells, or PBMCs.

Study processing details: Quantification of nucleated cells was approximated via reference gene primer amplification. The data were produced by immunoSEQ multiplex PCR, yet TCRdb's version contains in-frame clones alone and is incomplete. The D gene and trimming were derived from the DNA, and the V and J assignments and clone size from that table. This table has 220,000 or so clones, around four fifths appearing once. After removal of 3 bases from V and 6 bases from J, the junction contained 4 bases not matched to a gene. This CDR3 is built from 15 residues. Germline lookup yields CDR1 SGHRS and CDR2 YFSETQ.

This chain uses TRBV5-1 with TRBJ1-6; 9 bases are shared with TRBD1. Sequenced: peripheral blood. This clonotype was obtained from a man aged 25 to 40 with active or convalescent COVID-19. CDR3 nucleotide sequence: TGCGCCAGCAGCTGGGACAGGGTCAGTAATTCACCCCTCCACTTT. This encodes CASSWDRVSNSPLHF.